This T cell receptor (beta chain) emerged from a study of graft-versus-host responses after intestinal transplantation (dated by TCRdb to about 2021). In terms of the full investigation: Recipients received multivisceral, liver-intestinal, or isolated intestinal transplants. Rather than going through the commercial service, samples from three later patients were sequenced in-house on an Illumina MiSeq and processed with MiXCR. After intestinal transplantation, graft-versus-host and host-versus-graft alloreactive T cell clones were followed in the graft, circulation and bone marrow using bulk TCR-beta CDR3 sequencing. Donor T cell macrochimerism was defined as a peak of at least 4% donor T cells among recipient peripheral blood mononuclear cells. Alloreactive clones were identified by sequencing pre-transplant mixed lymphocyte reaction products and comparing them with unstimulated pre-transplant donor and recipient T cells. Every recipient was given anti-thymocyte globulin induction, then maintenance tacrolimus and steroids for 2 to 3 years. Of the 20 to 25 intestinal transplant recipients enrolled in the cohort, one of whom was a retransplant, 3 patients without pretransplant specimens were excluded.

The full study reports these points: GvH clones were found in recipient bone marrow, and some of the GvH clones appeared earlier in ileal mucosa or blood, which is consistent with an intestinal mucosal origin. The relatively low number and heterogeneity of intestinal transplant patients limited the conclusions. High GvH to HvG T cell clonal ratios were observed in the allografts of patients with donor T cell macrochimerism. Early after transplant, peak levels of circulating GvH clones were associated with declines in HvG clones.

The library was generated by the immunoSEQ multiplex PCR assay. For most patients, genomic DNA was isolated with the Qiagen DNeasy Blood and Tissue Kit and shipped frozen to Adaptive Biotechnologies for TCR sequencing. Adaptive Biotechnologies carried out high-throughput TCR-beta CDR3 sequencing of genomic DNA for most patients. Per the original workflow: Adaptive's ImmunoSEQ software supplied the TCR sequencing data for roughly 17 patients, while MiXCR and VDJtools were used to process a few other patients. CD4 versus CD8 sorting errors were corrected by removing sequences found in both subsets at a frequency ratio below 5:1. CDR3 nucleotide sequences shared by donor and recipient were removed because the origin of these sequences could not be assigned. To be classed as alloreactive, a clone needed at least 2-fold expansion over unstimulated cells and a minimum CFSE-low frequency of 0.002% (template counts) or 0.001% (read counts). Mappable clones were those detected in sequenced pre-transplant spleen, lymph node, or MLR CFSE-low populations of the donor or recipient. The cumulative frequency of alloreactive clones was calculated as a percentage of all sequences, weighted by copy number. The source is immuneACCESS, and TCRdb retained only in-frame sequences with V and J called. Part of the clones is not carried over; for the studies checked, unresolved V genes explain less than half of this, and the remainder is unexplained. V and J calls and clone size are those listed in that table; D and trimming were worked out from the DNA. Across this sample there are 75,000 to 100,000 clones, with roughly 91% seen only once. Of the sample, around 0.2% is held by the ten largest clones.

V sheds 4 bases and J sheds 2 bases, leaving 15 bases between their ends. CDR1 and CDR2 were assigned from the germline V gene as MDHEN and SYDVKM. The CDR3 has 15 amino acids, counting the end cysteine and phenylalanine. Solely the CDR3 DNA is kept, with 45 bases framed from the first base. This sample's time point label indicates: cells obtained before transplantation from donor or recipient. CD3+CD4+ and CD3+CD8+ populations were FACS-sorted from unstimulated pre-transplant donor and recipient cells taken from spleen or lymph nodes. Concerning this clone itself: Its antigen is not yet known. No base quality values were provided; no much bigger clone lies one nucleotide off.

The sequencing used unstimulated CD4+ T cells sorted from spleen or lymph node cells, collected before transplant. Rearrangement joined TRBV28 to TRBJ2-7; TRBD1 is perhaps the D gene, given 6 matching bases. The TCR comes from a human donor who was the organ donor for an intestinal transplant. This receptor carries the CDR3 CASSYPPDSTYEQYF. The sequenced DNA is TGTGCCAGCAGTTACCCGCCGGACAGTACCTACGAGCAGTACTTC.